This T cell receptor (beta chain) was sequenced in a study of blood T cell repertoires in COVID-19. CDR1 and CDR2 from the germline V gene are MDHEN and SYDVKM. This CDR3 is 11 amino acids long. Trimming left V 6 bases short and J 7 bases short, with 9 bases between. As handled by the study authors: Amplification with reference gene primers provided the estimates of nucleated cell counts. Using immunoSEQ multiplex PCR, the repertoire was profiled, and TCRdb retains in-frame clones only, with some absent. V, J and clone size reflect that table, while D and trimming were determined from the DNA. Of about 150,000 clones in the sample, 83% were seen once.

What was sequenced was peripheral blood. The TCR sequence derives from a woman older than 75 with acute or convalescent COVID-19. The V call is TRBV28, the J call TRBJ1-2; D gene ambiguous. The CDR3 sequence: CASSQTSGYTF. The CDR3 DNA follows: TGTGCCAGCAGCCAAACAAGTGGCTACACCTTC.